This TCR beta chain was profiled in a study of cytomegalovirus exposure and HLA in healthy donors. Use of 60 Vbeta and 13 Jbeta primers characterized the PCR. Profiling relied on immunoSEQ multiplex PCR, and the TCRdb table lists in-frame clones only, not all of them. The sample includes 180,000 or so clones, 65% to 85% of them seen just once. CDR1 is SGHRS and CDR2 is YFSETQ in the germline V gene. There are 17 residues in the CDR3. Trimming stripped 4 bases from V and 6 bases from J, with 26 bases between. Sequencing used PBMCs. The chain is built from TRBV5-1 and TRBJ2-7; D possibly corresponds to TRBD2 (6 bases). This sequence originates from a boy between 2 and 15 years old in good health and CMV-seronegative. The DNA for the CDR3 is TGCGCCAGCAGCATGGATAAAACGGGACTTCTCCCCGGCGAGCAGTACTTC. Translating it yields CASSMDKTGLLPGEQYF.